The 14 T cell receptor beta chains below were found in one sample sequenced in a study of human T cells and chemical hapten exposure (dated by TCRdb to 2020 to 2023). According to the study, the label for this sample's time point signals: patch test 3, about 24 weeks after DPC sensitization. According to the study, the label for this sample's treatment or condition signals: therapeutic diphenylcyclopropenone sensitization with weekly scalp DPC. The library was built by means of RACE. TCRdb names NextSeq 500 as the instrument used. The raw public reads went through TCRdb reprocessing: fastp at Q25, MiXCR clone calling, in-frame beta chains kept. Each record represents a unique CDR3 protein, reported with the most common genes and DNA among its rows. The sample table records about 160,000 distinct CDR3 sequences; 25% to 35% of these occur just once. 2.1% of the sample belongs to the ten largest clones.

The material sequenced was whole blood, taken in connection with sensitization to the hapten diphenylcyclopropenone (DPC). These receptors all stem from a woman between 18 and 29 years old with alopecia areata. Some clones in this sample may be carry-over from other donors' samples.

J is TRBJ2-4 and V is TRBV10-3; 7 bases line up with TRBD2. The germline V gene encodes CDR1 ENHRY and CDR2 SYGVKD. This CDR3 has 16 residues. The V segment lost 3 bases and the J segment 2 bases; nucleotides outside the gene matches: 7. CDR3 DNA sequence: TGTGCCATCAGTGACGGGGGGTTTTCAACCAAAAACATTCAGTACTTC. This translates into CAISDGGFSTKNIQYF.

A few counts support this clonotype. V usage is TRBV9 and J usage is TRBJ2-1; 9 bases line up with TRBD1. This CDR3 comprises 14 residues. V lost 4 bases, J lost 7 bases, and 6 bases stayed unmatched. The germline V gene has CDR1 SGDLS and CDR2 YYNGEE. DNA for the CDR3: TGTGCCAGCAGCCTAACGACAGGGGGTAATGAGCAGTTCTTC. This gives the protein CASSLTTGGNEQFF.

This clonotype was counted between two and nine times. V gene TRBV10-3 combines with J gene TRBJ2-2; a possible D gene is TRBD1 (5 bases). Per germline, CDR1 ENHRY and CDR2 SYGVKD. The CDR3 is made up of 14 amino acids. V was pared by 2 bases and J by 2 bases, with 6 bases between. The CDR3 spells CAISERGNTGELFF. CDR3 DNA: TGTGCCATCAGTGAGAGGGGAAACACCGGGGAGCTGTTTTTT.

Only a few counts were recorded for this clonotype. The chain combines TRBV6-4 with TRBJ1-5; tentatively, D is TRBD1 (5 bases). The length of the CDR3 is 14 residues. Trimming shortened V by 3 bases and J by 2 bases, and 8 bases separated the two germline ends. The V gene's germline CDR1 is MRHNA and CDR2 SNTAGT. The CDR3 DNA reads TGTGCCAGCAGTGAACAGGCAGGCAATCAGCCCCAGCATTTT. Its protein is CASSEQAGNQPQHF.

The chain recombines TRBV4-2 with TRBJ2-5; D might be TRBD1 or TRBD2, each matching 5 bases. The CDR3 is made up of 15 amino acids. CDR1 and CDR2 from the germline V gene are LGHNA and YNFKEQ. V was shortened by 0 bases and J by 2 bases, with 10 bases between the two germline ends. The DNA of the CDR3 is TGTGCCAGCAGCCAAGAAGGGACCGCGCAAGAGACCCAGTACTTC. It specifies CASSQEGTAQETQYF.

The chain is built from TRBV25-1 and TRBJ2-3; D remains unclear. Trimming shortened V by 5 bases and J by 5 bases, and 8 bases separated the two germline ends. This CDR3 has 12 residues. The germline CDR1 and CDR2 sequences are MGHDK and SYGVNS. The CDR3 reads CASSIRVDTQYF. CDR3 nucleotides: TGTGCCAGCAGTATCCGAGTAGATACGCAGTATTTT.

This chain joins TRBV7-9 and TRBJ1-5, with a tentative D call TRBD1 (6 bases). CDR1 is SEHNR, CDR2 FQNEAQ, per germline (reference sequence). V lost 1 base and J lost 5, with 12 bases in between. This CDR3 comprises 15 residues. The CDR3 bases are TGTGCCAGCAGCTTAGGAACAGGGTTTCATCAGCCCCAGCATTTT. As protein: CASSLGTGFHQPQHF.

This clonotype turned up a few times. V usage is TRBV7-9 and J usage is TRBJ1-3; unclear D gene. CDR3 length: 16 amino acids. V was shortened by 0 bases and J by 2 bases, with 11 bases between the two germline ends. Per germline, CDR1 SEHNR and CDR2 FQNEAQ (reference sequence). The CDR3 sequence: CASSLALSPTGNTIYF. In DNA form, the CDR3 reads TGTGCCAGCAGCTTAGCCCTTAGCCCCACTGGAAACACCATATATTTT.

This clonotype has a handful of counts. This sequence joins TRBV29-1 and TRBJ2-1; D possibly uses TRBD1 or TRBD2 (5 bases each). The CDR3 runs to 14 residues. CDR1 and CDR2 from the germline V gene are SQVTM and ANQGSEA. V dropped 6 bases and J dropped 2 bases, with 14 bases sitting between them. The CDR3 region is CSVARDQTYNEQFF. The CDR3 bases are TGCAGCGTCGCACGGGACCAGACCTACAATGAGCAGTTCTTC.

The genes are TRBV14 and TRBJ2-3; perhaps D is TRBD1 or TRBD2 (5 bases each). From germline, CDR1 is SGHDN and CDR2 FVKESK. V lost 1 base, J lost 2 bases, and 10 bases lay in between. The CDR3 sequence is 15 residues long. CDR3 protein: CASSQVTAVTDTQYF. The DNA for the CDR3 is TGTGCCAGCAGCCAAGTGACAGCGGTCACAGATACGCAGTATTTT.

This clonotype was counted between two and nine times. The genes are TRBV15 and TRBJ1-4; D gene unclear. V lost 0 bases to trimming and J lost 5 bases, with 13 bases between them. Per germline, CDR1 LNHNV and CDR2 YYDKDF (reference sequence). There are 16 residues in the CDR3. CDR3 amino acids: CATSREAGVGNEKLFF. CDR3 coding DNA: TGTGCCACCAGCAGAGAAGCAGGAGTTGGGAATGAAAAACTGTTTTTT.

This clonotype was counted ten times or more. The chain couples TRBV18 to TRBJ1-1, with TRBD1 identical over 8 bases. The CDR3 has 14 residues. Germline V lookup: CDR1 KGHSH, CDR2 LQKENI. Trimming took 3 bases from V and 1 from J; bases not matched to a gene: 1. The CDR3: CASSPTGANTEAFF. CDR3 nucleotide sequence: TGTGCCAGCTCACCGACAGGGGCGAACACTGAAGCTTTCTTT.

The chain is built from TRBV6-2 or TRBV6-3 and TRBJ1-4; weak D call: TRBD1 (5 bases). Trimming removed 8 bases at V and 4 bases at J, with 14 bases between. This CDR3 spans 14 amino acids. The V gene's germline CDR1 is MNHEY and CDR2 SVGEGT. The CDR3 DNA follows: TGTGCCAGCGCATTGAGACAGCTTAATGAAAAACTGTTTTTT. It codes for CASALRQLNEKLFF.

Only a few counts were recorded for this clonotype. The chain employs TRBV2 and TRBJ1-2, with D possibly TRBD1 on 6 matching bases. Trimming took off 8 bases at V and 4 bases at J, with 8 bases between the two ends. The CDR3 loop spans 11 amino acids. CDR1 SNHLY and CDR2 FYNNEI come from the germline V gene. CDR3 region: CASPGAYGYTF. CDR3 sequence (DNA): TGTGCCAGCCCGGGGGCCTATGGCTACACCTTC. The whole variable domain, filled in from reference TRBV2 and TRBJ1-2, reads EPEVTQTPSHQVTQMGQEVILRCVPISNHLYFYWYRQILGQKVEFLVSFYNNEISEKSEIFDDQFSVERPDGSNFTLKIRSTKLEDSAMYFCASPGAYGYTFGSGTRLTVV.